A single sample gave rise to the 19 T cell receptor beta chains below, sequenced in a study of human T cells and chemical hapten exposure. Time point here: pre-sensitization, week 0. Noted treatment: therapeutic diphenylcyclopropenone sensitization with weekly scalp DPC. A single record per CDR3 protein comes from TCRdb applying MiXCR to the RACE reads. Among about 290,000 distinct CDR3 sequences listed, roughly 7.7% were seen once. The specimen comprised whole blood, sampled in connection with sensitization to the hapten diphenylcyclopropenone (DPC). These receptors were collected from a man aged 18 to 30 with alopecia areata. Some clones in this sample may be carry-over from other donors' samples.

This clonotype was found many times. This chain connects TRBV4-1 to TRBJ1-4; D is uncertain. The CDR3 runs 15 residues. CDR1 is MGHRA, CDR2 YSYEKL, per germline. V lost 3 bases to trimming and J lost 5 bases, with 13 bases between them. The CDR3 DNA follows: TGCGCCAGCAGCCACGTGGACGGCAGCAATGAAAAACTGTTTTTT. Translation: CASSHVDGSNEKLFF.

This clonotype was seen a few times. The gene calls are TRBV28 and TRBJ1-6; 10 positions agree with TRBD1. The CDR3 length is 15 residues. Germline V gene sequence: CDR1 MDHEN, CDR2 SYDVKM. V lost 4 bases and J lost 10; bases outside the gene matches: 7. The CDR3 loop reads CASSYGDRGVSPLHF. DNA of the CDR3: TGTGCCAGCAGTTACGGGGACAGGGGAGTCTCACCCCTCCACTTT.

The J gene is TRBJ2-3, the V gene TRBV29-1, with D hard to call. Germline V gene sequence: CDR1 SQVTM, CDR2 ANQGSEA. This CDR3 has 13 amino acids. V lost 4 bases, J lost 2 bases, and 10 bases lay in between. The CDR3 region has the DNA TGCAGCGTTGCGGCTGGATTCACAGATACGCAGTATTTT. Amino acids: CSVAAGFTDTQYF.

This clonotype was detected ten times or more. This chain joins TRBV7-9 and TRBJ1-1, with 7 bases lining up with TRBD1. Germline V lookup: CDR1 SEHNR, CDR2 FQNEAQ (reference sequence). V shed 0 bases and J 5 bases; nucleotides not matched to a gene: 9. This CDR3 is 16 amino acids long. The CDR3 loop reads CASSLASGQEGTEAFF. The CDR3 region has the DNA TGTGCCAGCAGCTTAGCCTCCGGACAGGAGGGAACTGAAGCTTTCTTT.

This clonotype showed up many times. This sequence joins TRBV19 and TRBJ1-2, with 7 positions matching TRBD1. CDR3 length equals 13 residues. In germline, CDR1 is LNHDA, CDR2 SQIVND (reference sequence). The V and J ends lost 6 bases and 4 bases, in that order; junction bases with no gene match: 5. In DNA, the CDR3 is TGTGCCAGTAGCTCAGGGGGGGCCTATGGCTACACCTTC. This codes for CASSSGGAYGYTF. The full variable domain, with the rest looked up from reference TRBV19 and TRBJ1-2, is DGGITQSPKYLFRKEGQNVTLSCEQNLNHDAMYWYRQDPGQGLRLIYYSQIVNDFQKGDIAEGYSVSREKKESFPLTVTSAQKNPTAFYLCASSSGGAYGYTFGSGTRLTVV.

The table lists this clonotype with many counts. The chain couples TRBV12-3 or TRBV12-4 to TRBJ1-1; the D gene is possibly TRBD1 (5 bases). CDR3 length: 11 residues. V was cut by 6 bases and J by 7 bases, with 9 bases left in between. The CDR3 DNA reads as TGTGCCAGCAGGGTGGGACTTGAAGCTTTCTTT. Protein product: CASRVGLEAFF.

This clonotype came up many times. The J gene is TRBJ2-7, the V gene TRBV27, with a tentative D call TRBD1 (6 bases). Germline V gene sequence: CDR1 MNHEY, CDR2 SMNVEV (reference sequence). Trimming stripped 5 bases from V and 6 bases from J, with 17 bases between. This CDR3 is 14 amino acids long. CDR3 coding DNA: TGTGCCAGCAGTCTAAACAGGGAAGGAAGCGAGCAGTACGTC. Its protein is CASSLNREGSEQYV.

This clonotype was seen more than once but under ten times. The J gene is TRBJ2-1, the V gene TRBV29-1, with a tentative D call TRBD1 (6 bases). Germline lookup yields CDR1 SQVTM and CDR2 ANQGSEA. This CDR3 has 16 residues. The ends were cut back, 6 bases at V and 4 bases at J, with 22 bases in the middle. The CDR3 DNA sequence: TGCAGCGTCAGTTCCCCCGACAGGCCCCGATACAATGAGCAGTTCTTC. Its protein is CSVSSPDRPRYNEQFF.

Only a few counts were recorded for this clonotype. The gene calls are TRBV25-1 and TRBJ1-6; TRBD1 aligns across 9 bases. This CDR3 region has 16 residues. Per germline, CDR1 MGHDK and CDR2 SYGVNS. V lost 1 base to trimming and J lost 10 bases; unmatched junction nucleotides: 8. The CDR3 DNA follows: TGTGCCAGCAGTGAATCTGGGACAGGGTCCGAGTCACCCCTCCACTTT. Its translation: CASSESGTGSESPLHF.

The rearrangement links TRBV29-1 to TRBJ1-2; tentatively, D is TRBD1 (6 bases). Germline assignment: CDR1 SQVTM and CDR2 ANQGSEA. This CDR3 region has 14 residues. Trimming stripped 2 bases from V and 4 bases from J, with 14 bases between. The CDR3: CSVEPSGAGYGYTF. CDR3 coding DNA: TGCAGCGTTGAACCGTCGGGGGCAGGCTATGGCTACACCTTC.

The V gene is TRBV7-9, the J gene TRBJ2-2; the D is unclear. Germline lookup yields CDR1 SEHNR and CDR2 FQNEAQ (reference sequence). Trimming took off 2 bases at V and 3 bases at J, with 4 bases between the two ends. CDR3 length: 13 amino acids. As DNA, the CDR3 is TGTGCCAGCAGCTTACACTACACCGGGGAGCTGTTTTTT. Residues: CASSLHYTGELFF.

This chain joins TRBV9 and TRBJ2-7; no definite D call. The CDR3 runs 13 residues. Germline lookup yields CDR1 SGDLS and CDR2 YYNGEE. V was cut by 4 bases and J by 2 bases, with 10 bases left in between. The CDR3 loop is CASSPREAYEQYF. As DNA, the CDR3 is TGTGCCAGCAGCCCAAGAGAGGCCTACGAGCAGTACTTC.

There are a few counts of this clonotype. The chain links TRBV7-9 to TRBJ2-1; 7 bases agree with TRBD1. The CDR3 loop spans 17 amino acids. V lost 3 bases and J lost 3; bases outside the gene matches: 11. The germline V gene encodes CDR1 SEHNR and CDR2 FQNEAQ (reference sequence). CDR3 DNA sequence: TGTGCCAGCAGCTTCCGGACAGGTCGTGCATACTACAATGAGCAGTTCTTC. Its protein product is CASSFRTGRAYYNEQFF.

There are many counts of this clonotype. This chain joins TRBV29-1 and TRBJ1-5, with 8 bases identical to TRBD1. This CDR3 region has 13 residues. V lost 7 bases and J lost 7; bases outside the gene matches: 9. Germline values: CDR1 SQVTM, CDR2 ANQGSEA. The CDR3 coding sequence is TGCAGCGCAAGCGGACAGGGACAACAGCCCCAGCATTTT. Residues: CSASGQGQQPQHF.

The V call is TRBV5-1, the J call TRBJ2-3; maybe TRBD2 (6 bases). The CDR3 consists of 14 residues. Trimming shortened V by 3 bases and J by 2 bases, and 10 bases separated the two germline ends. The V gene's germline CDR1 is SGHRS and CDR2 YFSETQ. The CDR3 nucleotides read TGCGCCAGCAGCTCGGGACTGTACACAGATACGCAGTATTTT. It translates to CASSSGLYTDTQYF.

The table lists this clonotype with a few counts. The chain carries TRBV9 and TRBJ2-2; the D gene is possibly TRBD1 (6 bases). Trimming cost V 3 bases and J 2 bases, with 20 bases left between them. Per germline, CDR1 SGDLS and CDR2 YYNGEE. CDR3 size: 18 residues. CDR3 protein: CASSAQNQGQANTGELFF. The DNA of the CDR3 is TGTGCCAGCAGCGCACAGAACCAGGGACAAGCAAACACCGGGGAGCTGTTTTTT.

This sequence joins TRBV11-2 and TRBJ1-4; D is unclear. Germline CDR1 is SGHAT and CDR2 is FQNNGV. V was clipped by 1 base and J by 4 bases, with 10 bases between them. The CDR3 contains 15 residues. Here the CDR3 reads CASSLAAYLNEKLFF. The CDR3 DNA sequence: TGTGCCAGCAGCTTAGCTGCATACCTTAATGAAAAACTGTTTTTT.

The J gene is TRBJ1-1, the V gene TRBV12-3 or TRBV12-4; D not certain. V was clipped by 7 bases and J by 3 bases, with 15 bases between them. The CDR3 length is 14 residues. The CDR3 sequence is CASIPAPEDTEAFF. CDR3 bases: TGTGCCAGCATCCCGGCCCCCGAGGACACTGAAGCTTTCTTT.

The CDR3 is CASSQTRTSDIQYF. CDR3 in DNA: TGCGCCAGCAGCCAAACGAGGACTAGTGATATTCAGTACTTC. The V call is TRBV4-3, the J call TRBJ2-4, with TRBD2 matching 7 bases. Germline CDR1 is LGHNA and CDR2 is YSLEER. The CDR3 totals 14 residues. The V segment lost 2 bases and the J segment 10 bases; nucleotides outside the gene matches: 8.